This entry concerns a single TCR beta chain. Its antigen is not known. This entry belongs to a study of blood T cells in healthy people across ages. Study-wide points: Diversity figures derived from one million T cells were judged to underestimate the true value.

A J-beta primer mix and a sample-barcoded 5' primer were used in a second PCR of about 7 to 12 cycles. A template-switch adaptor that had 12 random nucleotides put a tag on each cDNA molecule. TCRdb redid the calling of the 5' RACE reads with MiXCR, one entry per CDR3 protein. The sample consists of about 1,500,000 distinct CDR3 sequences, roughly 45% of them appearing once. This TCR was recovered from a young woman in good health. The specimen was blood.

The CDR3 sequence: CASSRGTGANQPQHF. The CDR3 nucleotides read TGTGCCAGCAGCCGCGGGACAGGGGCCAATCAGCCCCAGCATTTT. The rearrangement links TRBV6-2 or TRBV6-3 to TRBJ1-5; TRBD1 agrees at 10 bases. Germline V gene sequence: CDR1 MNHEY, CDR2 SVGEGT. The V gene end was trimmed by 6 bases and the J gene end by 3 bases; junction bases not matched to a gene: 5. The CDR3 has 15 residues.